This TCR beta chain was sequenced during a study of shared clonotypes between healthy human individuals. The protocol was immunoSEQ multiplex PCR, while the TCRdb copy is restricted to in-frame clones and leaves out a portion. The sample includes 2 million to 3 million clones, approximately 93% of them seen just once. The count of this clone is one. Unmatched junction bases numbered 7, after V lost 5 bases and J lost 3 bases. Germline loops: CDR1 MDHEN, CDR2 SYDVKM. The CDR3 length is 15 residues. Material for sequencing was naive CD4+ T cells from PBMCs. Indicated subset: CD45RA+ positively selected. This TCR was sampled from a man aged 18 to 29 in good health. Some clones in this sample may be carry-over from other donors' samples. The chain couples TRBV28 to TRBJ1-1; 9 nucleotides agree with TRBD1. CDR3 protein: CASSQRDRVYTEAFF. The CDR3 DNA is TGTGCCAGCAGTCAAAGGGACAGGGTTTACACTGAAGCTTTCTTT.